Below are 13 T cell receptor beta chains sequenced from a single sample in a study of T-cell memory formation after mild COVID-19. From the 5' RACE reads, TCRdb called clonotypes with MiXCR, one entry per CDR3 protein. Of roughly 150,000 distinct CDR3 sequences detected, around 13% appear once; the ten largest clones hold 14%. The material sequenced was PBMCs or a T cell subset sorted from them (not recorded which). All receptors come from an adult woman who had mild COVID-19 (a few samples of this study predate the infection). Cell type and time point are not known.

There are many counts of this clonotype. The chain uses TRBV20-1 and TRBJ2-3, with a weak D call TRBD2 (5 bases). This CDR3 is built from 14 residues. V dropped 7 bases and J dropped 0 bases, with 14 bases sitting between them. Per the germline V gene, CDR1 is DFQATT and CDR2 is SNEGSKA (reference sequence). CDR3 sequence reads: CSVKWTASTDTQYF. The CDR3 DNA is TGCAGTGTAAAGTGGACTGCCAGCACAGATACGCAGTATTTT.

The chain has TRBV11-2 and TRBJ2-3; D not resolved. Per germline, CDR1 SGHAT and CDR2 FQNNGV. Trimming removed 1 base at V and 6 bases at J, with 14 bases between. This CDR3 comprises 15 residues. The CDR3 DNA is TGTGCCAGCAGCTTAGGGTCCCGCCCTGGGGATACGCAGTATTTT. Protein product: CASSLGSRPGDTQYF.

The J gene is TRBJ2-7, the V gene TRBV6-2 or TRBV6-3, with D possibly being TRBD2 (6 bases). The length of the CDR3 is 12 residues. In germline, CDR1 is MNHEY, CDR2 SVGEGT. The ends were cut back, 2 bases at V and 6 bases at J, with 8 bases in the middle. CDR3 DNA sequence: TGTGCCAGCAGTTACGGACTAATCGAGCAGTACTTC. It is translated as CASSYGLIEQYF.

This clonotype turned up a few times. The CDR3, as DNA: TGCGCCAGCAGCCCAACTGGGGGGGATACGCAGTATTTT. This sequence encodes CASSPTGGDTQYF. The chain recombines TRBV5-1 with TRBJ2-3; possibly TRBD2 for D (6 bases). The V end was cut by 4 bases, the J end by 6 bases, with 12 bases between. Germline CDR1 reads SGHRS; CDR2 reads YFSETQ. There are 13 residues in the CDR3.

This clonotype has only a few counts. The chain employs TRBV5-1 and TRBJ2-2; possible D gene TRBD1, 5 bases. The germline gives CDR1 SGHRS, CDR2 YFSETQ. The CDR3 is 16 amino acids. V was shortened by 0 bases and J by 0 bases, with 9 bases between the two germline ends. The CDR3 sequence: CASSLARVSNTGELFF. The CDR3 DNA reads TGCGCCAGCAGCTTGGCCAGGGTGTCGAACACCGGGGAGCTGTTTTTT. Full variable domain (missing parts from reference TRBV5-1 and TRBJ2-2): KAGVTQTPRYLIKTRGQQVTLSCSPISGHRSVSWYQQTPGQGLQFLFEYFSETQRNKGNFPGRFSGRQFSNSRSEMNVSTLELGDSALYLCASSLARVSNTGELFFGEGSRLTVL.

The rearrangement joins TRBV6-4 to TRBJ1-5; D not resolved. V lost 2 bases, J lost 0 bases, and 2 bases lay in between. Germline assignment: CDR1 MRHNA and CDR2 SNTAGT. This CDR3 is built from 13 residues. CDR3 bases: TGTGCCAGCAGTGACGATAGCAATCAGCCCCAGCATTTT. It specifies CASSDDSNQPQHF.

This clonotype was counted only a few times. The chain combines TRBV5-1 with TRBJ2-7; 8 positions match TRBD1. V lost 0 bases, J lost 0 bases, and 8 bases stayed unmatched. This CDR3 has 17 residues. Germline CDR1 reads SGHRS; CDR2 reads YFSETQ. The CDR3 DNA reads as TGCGCCAGCAGCTTGGGCCCCACAGGGGGGAGCTCCTACGAGCAGTACTTC. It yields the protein CASSLGPTGGSSYEQYF.

CDR3 DNA: TGCGCCAGCAGCCCATCCGGACAGGTTGACTATGGCTACACCTTC. It yields the protein CASSPSGQVDYGYTF. The V and J genes are TRBV5-1 and TRBJ1-2; 7 bases align to TRBD1. The junction had 9 bases not matched to a gene; V was cut back by 4 bases and J by 3 bases. The CDR3 is 15 amino acids. Germline V gene data show CDR1 as SGHRS and CDR2 as YFSETQ.

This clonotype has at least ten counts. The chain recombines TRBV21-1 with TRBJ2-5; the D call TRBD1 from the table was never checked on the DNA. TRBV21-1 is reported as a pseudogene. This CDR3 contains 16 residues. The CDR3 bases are TGTGCCAGCAGCAAATGCACAGGGACAGGGGAAGAGACCCAGTACTTC. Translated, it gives CASSKCTGTGEETQYF.

The CDR3, as DNA: TGTGCCAGCACCGGGGCCCCCATAGAGACCCAGTACTTC. Amino acid sequence: CASTGAPIETQYF. The rearrangement joins TRBV7-9 to TRBJ2-5; possibly TRBD1 or TRBD2 for D (5 bases each). Trimming took 7 bases from V and 4 from J, leaving 13 bases between them. CDR1 is SEHNR, CDR2 FQNEAQ, per germline (reference sequence). This CDR3 spans 13 amino acids.

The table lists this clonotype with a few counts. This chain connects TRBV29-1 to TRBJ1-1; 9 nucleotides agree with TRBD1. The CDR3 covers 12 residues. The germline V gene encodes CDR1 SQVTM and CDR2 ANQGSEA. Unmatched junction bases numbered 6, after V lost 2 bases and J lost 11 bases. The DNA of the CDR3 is TGCAGCGTTGAAACTTCCGGGACAGGGGCTTTCTTT. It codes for CSVETSGTGAFF.

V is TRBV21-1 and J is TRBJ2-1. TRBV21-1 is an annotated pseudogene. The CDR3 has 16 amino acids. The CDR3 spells CASSKRVWPSYNEQFF. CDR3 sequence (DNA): TGTGCCAGCAGCAAGCGGGTATGGCCCTCCTACAATGAGCAGTTCTTC.

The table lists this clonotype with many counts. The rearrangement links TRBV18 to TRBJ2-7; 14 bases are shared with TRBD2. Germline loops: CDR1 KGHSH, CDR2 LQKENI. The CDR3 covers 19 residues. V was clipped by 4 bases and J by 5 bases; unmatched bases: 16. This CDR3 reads CASSLNSGTSGRNANEQYF. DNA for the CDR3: TGTGCCAGCTCACTGAACTCCGGGACTAGCGGGAGAAACGCTAACGAGCAGTACTTC.